This T cell receptor (beta chain) was recorded in a study of technical replicates of blood from a few donors. Profiled with immunoSEQ multiplex PCR; TCRdb holds only in-frame clones, not every one. The table lists 75,000 to 100,000 clones, about 95% of them singletons. J was trimmed by 1 base and V by 0 bases; bases with no gene match: 5. The CDR3 runs 16 residues. Germline values: CDR1 SGHNT, CDR2 YYREEE (reference sequence). Sequencing input: T cells isolated from PBMCs. The chain recombines TRBV5-4 with TRBJ1-1, with 8 bases lining up with TRBD1. The origin of this receptor is a human donor in good health. The CDR3 reads CASSLVNRGRNTEAFF. CDR3 bases: TGTGCCAGCAGCTTGGTTAACAGGGGGAGGAACACTGAAGCTTTCTTT.